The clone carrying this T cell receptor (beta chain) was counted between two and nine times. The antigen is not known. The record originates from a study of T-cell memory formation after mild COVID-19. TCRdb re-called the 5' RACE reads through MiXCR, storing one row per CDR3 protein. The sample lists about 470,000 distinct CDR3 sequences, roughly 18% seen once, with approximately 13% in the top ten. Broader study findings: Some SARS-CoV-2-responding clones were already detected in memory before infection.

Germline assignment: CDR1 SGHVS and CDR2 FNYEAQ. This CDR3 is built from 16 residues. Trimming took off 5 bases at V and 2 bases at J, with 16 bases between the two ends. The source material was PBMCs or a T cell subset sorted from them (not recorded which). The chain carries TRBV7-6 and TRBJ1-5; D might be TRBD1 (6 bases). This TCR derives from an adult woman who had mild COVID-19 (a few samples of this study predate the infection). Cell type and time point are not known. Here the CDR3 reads CASSTRGGFGNQPQHF. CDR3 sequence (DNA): TGTGCCAGCAGCACCCGAGGGGGTTTTGGCAATCAGCCCCAGCATTTT.